The next 28 T cell receptor beta chains were all read from a single sample in a study of OX40 agonist ivuxolimab in advanced cancers. Profiled with immunoSEQ multiplex PCR; TCRdb holds only in-frame clones, not every one. The data show tens of thousands of clones, roughly 80% seen once. The specimen comprised CD4+ or CD8+ T cells sorted from blood, sampled in a trial of the OX40 agonist ivuxolimab. The receptors come from an adult with an advanced solid tumor such as melanoma, head and neck, liver or kidney cancer.

This rearrangement joins TRBV15 to TRBJ2-1; weak D call: TRBD1 (5 bases). V was trimmed by 0 bases and J by 4 bases, leaving 10 bases between them. The CDR3 has 15 amino acids. CDR1 and CDR2 from the germline V gene are LNHNV and YYDKDF (reference sequence). The CDR3 is CATSRDRGGYNEQFF. CDR3 DNA sequence: TGTGCCACCAGCAGAGATAGGGGCGGATACAATGAGCAGTTCTTC.

The CDR3 loop reads CGEPGDNTEAFF. The CDR3 DNA is TGTGGGGAACCAGGGGATAACACTGAAGCTTTCTTT. The V gene is TRBV2, the J gene TRBJ1-1, with D perhaps matching TRBD1 (6 bases). CDR1 and CDR2 from the germline V gene are SNHLY and FYNNEI. This CDR3 spans 12 amino acids.

CDR3 coding DNA: TGTGCCAGCAGTTTGATTAATAACTATGGCTACACCTTC. This encodes CASSLINNYGYTF. V gene TRBV28 combines with J gene TRBJ1-2, with unresolved D. The CDR3 extends over 13 amino acids. V was shortened by 3 bases and J by 1 base, with 6 bases between the two germline ends. Germline V gives CDR1 MDHEN, CDR2 SYDVKM.

The CDR3 loop is CASSQERISYHSPLHF. The CDR3 bases are TGTGCCAGCAGCCAAGAAAGGATATCCTACCATTCACCCCTCCACTTT. The rearrangement joins TRBV14 to TRBJ1-6, with D hard to call. Per the germline V gene, CDR1 is SGHDN and CDR2 is FVKESK. The CDR3 consists of 16 residues. Trimming left V 0 bases short and J 8 bases short, with 14 bases between.

The V call is TRBV15, the J call TRBJ2-6, with TRBD2 identical over 8 bases. The junction had 7 bases not matched to a gene; V was cut back by 1 base and J by 5 bases. The CDR3 runs 17 residues. Germline CDR1 and CDR2: LNHNV and YYDKDF (reference sequence). The CDR3 reads CATSRVGGGIRANVLTF. Written as DNA, the CDR3 is TGTGCCACCAGCAGAGTCGGCGGGGGGATTAGGGCCAACGTCCTGACTTTC.

The table lists this clone with a few counts. This chain links TRBV11-2 with TRBJ1-5, with D perhaps matching TRBD1 (5 bases). Germline CDR1 SGHAT, CDR2 FQNNGV. V lost 5 bases and J lost 3, with 14 bases in between. The CDR3 contains 15 residues. The CDR3 DNA follows: TGTGCCAGCAGCCTCGTAGGGGCCTACAATCAGCCCCAGCATTTT. This translates into CASSLVGAYNQPQHF.

The V and J genes are TRBV4-1 and TRBJ1-5; D perhaps matches TRBD1 (6 bases). Trimming shortened V by 7 bases and J by 0 bases, and 13 bases separated the two germline ends. CDR1 and CDR2 (germline): MGHRA, YSYEKL. The CDR3 is 15 amino acids. CDR3 nucleotide sequence: TGCGCCAGCAAGGTTAGGGGGGATAGCAATCAGCCCCAGCATTTT. This gives the protein CASKVRGDSNQPQHF.

V gene TRBV6-5 combines with J gene TRBJ1-6; D is perhaps TRBD1 (6 bases). CDR3 length equals 14 residues. Germline lookup yields CDR1 MNHEY and CDR2 SVGAGI. Between the trimmed V and J ends, which lost 5 bases and 6 bases, there was a span of 11 bases. CDR3 region: CASSLGGGNSPLHF. CDR3 in DNA: TGTGCCAGCAGTCTCGGGGGCGGTAATTCACCCCTCCACTTT.

The V gene is TRBV19, the J gene TRBJ1-2; the D gene is possibly TRBD1 (5 bases). V lost 1 base and J 8 bases, leaving 11 bases between the germline ends. The germline V gene has CDR1 LNHDA and CDR2 SQIVND (reference sequence). The CDR3 is made up of 13 amino acids. The CDR3 reads CASSIGQGTGYTF. In DNA, the CDR3 is TGTGCCAGTAGTATAGGGCAGGGCACCGGCTACACCTTC.

Details on this clone: A single base separates this from a much larger clone, so it may be a read error. The chain employs TRBV27 and TRBJ1-2; D unclear. Deletions cut 3 bases from V and 2 bases from J, with 7 bases between. Looked up from germline, CDR1 is MNHEY and CDR2 is SMNVEV (reference sequence). CDR3 size: 13 residues. CDR3 in amino acids: CASSFGQNYGYTF. Here the CDR3 DNA reads TGTGCCAGCAGTTTCGGGCAGAACTATGGCTACACCTTC.

The chain couples TRBV7-9 to TRBJ1-1, with D possibly being TRBD1 (5 bases). CDR1 is SEHNR, CDR2 FQNEAQ, per germline (reference sequence). This CDR3 region has 14 residues. The V and J ends lost 3 bases and 11 bases respectively, with 19 bases between them. In DNA form, the CDR3 reads TGTGCCAGCAGCTTCTCACAGTCGAGGGGTTTGGCTTTCTTT. It is translated as CASSFSQSRGLAFF. The whole variable domain, remainder taken from reference TRBV7-9 and TRBJ1-1, is DTGVSQNPRHKITKRGQNVTFRCDPISEHNRLYWYRQTLGQGPEFLTYFQNEAQLEKSRLLSDRFSAERPKGSFSTLEIQRTEQGDSAMYLCASSFSQSRGLAFFGQGTRLTVV.

This clone has only one observation. V gene TRBV19 combines with J gene TRBJ1-5, with D maybe TRBD1 (6 bases). There are 14 residues in the CDR3. V shed 4 bases and J shed 6 bases, with 13 bases lying between them. Germline-derived CDR1 and CDR2 are LNHDA and SQIVND (reference sequence). CDR3: CASSTTGSGQPQHF. The CDR3 DNA reads as TGTGCCAGTAGTACTACAGGGAGCGGTCAGCCCCAGCATTTT.

The CDR3 is CASSPTGGTDEQYF. CDR3 bases: TGCGCCAGCAGCCCAACAGGGGGCACCGACGAGCAGTACTTC. The rearrangement uses TRBV5-1 and TRBJ2-7, with TRBD1 matching 9 bases. The J segment lost 5 bases and the V segment lost 4 bases, leaving 7 bases of the junction unmatched. Germline CDR1 is SGHRS and CDR2 is YFSETQ. The CDR3 contains 14 residues.

CDR3 nucleotides: TGTGCCAGCAGTGAGACACCCCCCGGGACAGGGATCTACGAGCAGTACTTC. As protein: CASSETPPGTGIYEQYF. The rearrangement links TRBV2 to TRBJ2-7, with 9 bases fitting TRBD1. The germline V gene has CDR1 SNHLY and CDR2 FYNNEI. V lost 3 bases, J lost 3 bases, and 12 bases stayed unmatched. The CDR3 covers 17 residues. Based on the CDR3 plus reference TRBV2 and TRBJ2-7, the full variable domain is EPEVTQTPSHQVTQMGQEVILRCVPISNHLYFYWYRQILGQKVEFLVSFYNNEISEKSEIFDDQFSVERPDGSNFTLKIRSTKLEDSAMYFCASSETPPGTGIYEQYFGPGTRLTVT.

The J gene is TRBJ2-1, the V gene TRBV19; TRBD1 or TRBD2 may be the D gene (6 bases each). CDR3 length: 14 amino acids. Trimming removed 5 bases at V and 4 bases at J, with 12 bases between. CDR1 is LNHDA and CDR2 is SQIVND in the germline V gene (reference sequence). The CDR3: CASSYGGQYNEQFF. The CDR3 DNA reads TGTGCCAGTAGTTACGGGGGCCAATACAATGAGCAGTTCTTC. The entire variable domain, with the rest obtained from reference TRBV19 and TRBJ2-1, is as follows: DGGITQSPKYLFRKEGQNVTLSCEQNLNHDAMYWYRQDPGQGLRLIYYSQIVNDFQKGDIAEGYSVSREKKESFPLTVTSAQKNPTAFYLCASSYGGQYNEQFFGPGTRLTVL.

There are a few counts of this clone. The chain is built from TRBV6-5 and TRBJ1-2, with 8 bases fitting TRBD1. The trim removed 5 bases at V and 4 bases at J, leaving 6 bases unmatched. CDR3 size: 14 residues. Germline V gene lookup returns CDR1 MNHEY and CDR2 SVGAGI. The chain's CDR3 is CASSPRGRVYGYTF. CDR3 in DNA: TGTGCCAGCAGTCCCAGGGGGCGCGTCTATGGCTACACCTTC.

The chain uses TRBV13 and TRBJ1-1, with D perhaps matching TRBD1 (5 bases). V lost 0 bases, J lost 1 base, and 9 bases lay in between. The CDR3 runs 15 residues. Germline CDR1 reads PRHDT; CDR2 reads FYEKMQ (reference sequence). The CDR3 is CASSLGSGGNTEAFF. CDR3 sequence (DNA): TGTGCCAGCAGCTTAGGTTCTGGGGGGAACACTGAAGCTTTCTTT.

V and J are TRBV2 and TRBJ2-3, with D possibly being TRBD2 (5 bases). CDR1 SNHLY and CDR2 FYNNEI come from the germline V gene. The V end was cut by 5 bases, the J end by 5 bases, with 14 bases between. This CDR3 is built from 14 residues. DNA for the CDR3: TGTGCCAGCAGTCCCGGGGTAGGGAGAGATACGCAGTATTTT. Its protein product is CASSPGVGRDTQYF.

The V gene is TRBV7-8, the J gene TRBJ1-6; TRBD1 matches 7 bases. The CDR3 length is 17 residues. CDR1 is SGHVS and CDR2 is FQNEAQ in the germline V gene. V lost 4 bases, J lost 0 bases, and 6 bases stayed unmatched. Written as DNA, the CDR3 is TGTGCCAGCAGCTCGACAGGGACGAGCTCCTATAATTCACCCCTCCACTTT. Amino acid sequence: CASSSTGTSSYNSPLHF.

The J gene is TRBJ2-1, the V gene TRBV10-3; either TRBD1 or TRBD2 may fit D (5 bases each). V was clipped by 4 bases and J by 8 bases, with 18 bases between them. CDR1 and CDR2 (germline): ENHRY, SYGVKD. The CDR3 loop spans 15 amino acids. CDR3 region: CAISARESGLDEQFF. CDR3 sequence (DNA): TGTGCCATCAGTGCGAGGGAATCAGGGTTGGATGAGCAGTTCTTC.

The J gene is TRBJ2-7, the V gene TRBV7-2; D is unclear. Germline lookup yields CDR1 SGHTA and CDR2 FQGNSA. CDR3 length: 17 amino acids. The V and J ends lost 2 bases and 5 bases respectively, with 22 bases between them. The CDR3 DNA follows: TGTGCCAGCAGCTTAAGACCACCCCACGACATCGAGAACGAGCAGTACTTC. This translates into CASSLRPPHDIENEQYF.

The rearrangement uses TRBV5-1 and TRBJ1-5, with D perhaps matching TRBD1 (6 bases). CDR3 length equals 14 residues. V shed 4 bases and J shed 6 bases, with 14 bases lying between them. The V gene's germline CDR1 is SGHRS and CDR2 YFSETQ. Here the CDR3 reads CASSPSGGGQPQHF. The DNA for the CDR3 is TGCGCCAGCAGCCCGTCGGGGGGCGGTCAGCCCCAGCATTTT. The variable domain in full, with the rest retrieved from reference TRBV5-1 and TRBJ1-5, is KAGVTQTPRYLIKTRGQQVTLSCSPISGHRSVSWYQQTPGQGLQFLFEYFSETQRNKGNFPGRFSGRQFSNSRSEMNVSTLELGDSALYLCASSPSGGGQPQHFGDGTRLSIL.

About this clone: The same CDR3 also results from other DNA sequences found in this sample. The J gene is TRBJ1-1, the V gene TRBV19, with D possibly being TRBD1 (6 bases). The CDR3 contains 14 residues. Germline V gene lookup returns CDR1 LNHDA and CDR2 SQIVND (reference sequence). With 3 bases removed from V and 4 bases from J, the gap between germline ends came to 12 bases. CDR3: CASSIGGLGTEAFF. CDR3 bases: TGTGCCAGTAGTATCGGGGGGCTAGGCACTGAAGCTTTCTTT. Variable domain in full (rest from reference TRBV19 and TRBJ1-1): DGGITQSPKYLFRKEGQNVTLSCEQNLNHDAMYWYRQDPGQGLRLIYYSQIVNDFQKGDIAEGYSVSREKKESFPLTVTSAQKNPTAFYLCASSIGGLGTEAFFGQGTRLTVV.

The chain links TRBV6-1 to TRBJ1-1, with D perhaps TRBD1 (5 bases). The germline V gene encodes CDR1 MNHNS and CDR2 SASEGT. CDR3 length equals 13 residues. Trimming removed 5 bases from V and 5 bases from J, with 12 bases in between. CDR3 sequence (DNA): TGTGCCAGCAGTTCCAGGGAGGATACTGAAGCTTTCTTT. The encoded protein is CASSSREDTEAFF.

This chain links TRBV5-4 with TRBJ1-2; 12 bases are shared with TRBD1. After removal of 3 bases from V and 6 bases from J, the junction contained 3 bases not matched to a gene. Germline assignment: CDR1 SGHNT and CDR2 YYREEE (reference sequence). The CDR3 is 14 amino acids. Here the CDR3 reads CASSSGTGGHGYTF. The CDR3 nucleotides are TGTGCCAGCAGCTCGGGGACAGGGGGCCATGGCTACACCTTC.

V is TRBV9 and J is TRBJ2-1; D not certain. Germline-derived CDR1 and CDR2 are SGDLS and YYNGEE. V shed 1 base and J shed 0 bases, with 8 bases lying between them. CDR3 length equals 15 residues. CDR3 DNA sequence: TGTGCCAGCAGCGTACAGGTTAGCTCCTACAATGAGCAGTTCTTC. Residues: CASSVQVSSYNEQFF.

The chain carries TRBV6-5 and TRBJ1-2; D gene ambiguous. Per the germline V gene, CDR1 is MNHEY and CDR2 is SVGAGI. V lost 6 bases, J lost 7 bases, and 18 bases lay in between. This CDR3 has 14 amino acids. CDR3 nucleotides: TGTGCCAGCAGCCAACCCCGGGTTCGCGGTGGCTACACCTTC. Amino acids: CASSQPRVRGGYTF.

The rearrangement links TRBV7-9 to TRBJ1-2, with TRBD1 matching over 8 bases. Germline trimming cut 5 bases from V and 2 bases from J; bases unmatched to any gene: 4. The V gene's germline CDR1 is SEHNR and CDR2 FQNEAQ (reference sequence). The CDR3 has 14 residues. In DNA, the CDR3 is TGTGCCAGCAGCCCGGGACAGGAGAACTATGGCTACACCTTC. Translated, it gives CASSPGQENYGYTF.